The clone carrying this T cell receptor (beta chain) was counted a few times. Its antigen is undetermined. An end of the junction differs from the germline gene, which may be a read error. The source of the sample is a study of response to subunit inactivated influenza vaccine. Study outcomes and limitations: There was a suggestion from the authors that each seasonal influenza vaccination recruits few new T cells.

TCRdb ran MiXCR on the RT-PCR reads and lists one entry per CDR3 protein. Among some 540,000 distinct CDR3 sequences listed, around 21% were seen once. The CDR3 contains 12 residues. Germline CDR1 and CDR2: SGHRS and YFSETQ. These data were also reused for a study on T cells expressing NK-cell markers. That report notes: UMI-tagged 5'RACE template switching yielded the TCR beta cDNA. Repertoires of TCR beta were obtained from T cells sorted as CD3+CD56+NKG2C+, CD3+CD56+NKG2C- and CD3+CD56-NKG2C+.

V and J are TRBV5-1 and TRBJ1-2, with no clear D. The clonotype originates from a man in his fifties who received an inactivated influenza vaccine. The specimen was CD4+ T cells sorted from PBMCs, collected 11 to 12 days after vaccination. The CDR3 here is CASSLGGDGYTF. Here the CDR3 DNA reads TGTGCCAGCAGCTTGGGAGGAGATGGCTACACCTTC.